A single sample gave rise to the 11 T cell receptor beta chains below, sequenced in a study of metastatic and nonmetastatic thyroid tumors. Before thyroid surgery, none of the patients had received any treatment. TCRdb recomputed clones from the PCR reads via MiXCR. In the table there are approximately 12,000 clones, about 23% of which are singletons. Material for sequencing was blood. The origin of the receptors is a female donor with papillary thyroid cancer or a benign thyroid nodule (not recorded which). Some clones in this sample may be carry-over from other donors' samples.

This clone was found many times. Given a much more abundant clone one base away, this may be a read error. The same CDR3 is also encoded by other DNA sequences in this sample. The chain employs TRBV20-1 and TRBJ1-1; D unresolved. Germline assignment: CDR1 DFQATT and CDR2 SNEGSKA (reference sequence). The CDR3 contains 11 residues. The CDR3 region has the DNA TGCAGTGCTCAGTACGAAACTGAAGCTTTCTTC. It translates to CSAQYETEAFF.

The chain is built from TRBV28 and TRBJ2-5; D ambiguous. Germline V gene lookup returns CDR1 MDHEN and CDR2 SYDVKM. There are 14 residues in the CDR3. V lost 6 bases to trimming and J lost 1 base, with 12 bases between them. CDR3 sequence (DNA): TGTGCCAGCAGCCTACCTCACATCCAAGAGACCCAGTACTTC. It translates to CASSLPHIQETQYF. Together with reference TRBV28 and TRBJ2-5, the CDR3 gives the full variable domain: DVKVTQSSRYLVKRTGEKVFLECVQDMDHENMFWYRQDPGLGLRLIYFSYDVKMKEKGDIPEGYSVSREKKERFSLILESASTNQTSMYLCASSLPHIQETQYFGPGTRLLVL.

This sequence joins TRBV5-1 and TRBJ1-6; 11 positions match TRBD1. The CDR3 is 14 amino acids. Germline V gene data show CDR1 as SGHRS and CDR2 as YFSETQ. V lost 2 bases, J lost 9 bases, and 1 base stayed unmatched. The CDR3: CASSFGTGGSPLHF. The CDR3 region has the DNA TGCGCCAGCAGCTTTGGGACAGGGGGTTCACCCCTCCACTTT.

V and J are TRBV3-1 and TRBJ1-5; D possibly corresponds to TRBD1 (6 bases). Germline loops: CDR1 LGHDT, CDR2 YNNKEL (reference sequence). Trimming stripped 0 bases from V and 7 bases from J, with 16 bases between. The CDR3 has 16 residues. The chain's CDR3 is CASSQDASGDRQPQHF. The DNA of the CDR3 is TGTGCCAGCAGCCAAGATGCGTCAGGGGATAGGCAGCCCCAGCATTTT.

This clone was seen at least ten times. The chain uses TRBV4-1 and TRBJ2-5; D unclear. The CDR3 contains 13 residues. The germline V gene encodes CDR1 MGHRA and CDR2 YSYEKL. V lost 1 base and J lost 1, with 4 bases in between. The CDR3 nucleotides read TGCGCCAGCAGCCAAGTAGCCCAAGAGACCCAGTACTTC. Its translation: CASSQVAQETQYF.

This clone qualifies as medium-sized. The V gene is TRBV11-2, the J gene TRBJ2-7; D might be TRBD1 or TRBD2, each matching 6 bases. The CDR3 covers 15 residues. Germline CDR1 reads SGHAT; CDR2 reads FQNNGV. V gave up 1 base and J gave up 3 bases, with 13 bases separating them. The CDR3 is CASSLGGGGNYEQYF. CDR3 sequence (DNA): TGTGCCAGCAGCTTAGGAGGAGGGGGGAACTACGAGCAGTACTTC. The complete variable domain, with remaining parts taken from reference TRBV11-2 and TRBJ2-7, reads EAGVAQSPRYKIIEKRQSVAFWCNPISGHATLYWYQQILGQGPKLLIQFQNNGVVDDSQLPKDRFSAERLKGVDSTLKIQPAKLEDSAVYLCASSLGGGGNYEQYFGPGTRLTVT.

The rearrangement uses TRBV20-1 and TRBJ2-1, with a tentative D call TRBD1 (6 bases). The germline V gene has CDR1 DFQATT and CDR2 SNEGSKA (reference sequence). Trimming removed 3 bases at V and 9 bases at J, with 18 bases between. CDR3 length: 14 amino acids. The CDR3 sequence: CSASDLSWGLEQFF. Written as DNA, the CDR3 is TGCAGTGCTAGCGACTTGTCGTGGGGGCTTGAGCAGTTCTTC.

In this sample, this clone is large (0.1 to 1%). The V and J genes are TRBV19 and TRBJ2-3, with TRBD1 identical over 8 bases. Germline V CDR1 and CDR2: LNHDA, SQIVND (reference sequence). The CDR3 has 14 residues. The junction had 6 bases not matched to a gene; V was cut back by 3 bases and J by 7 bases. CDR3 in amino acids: CASSISGGEYTQYF. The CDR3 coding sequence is TGTGCCAGTAGTATCTCAGGGGGCGAGTATACGCAGTATTTT.

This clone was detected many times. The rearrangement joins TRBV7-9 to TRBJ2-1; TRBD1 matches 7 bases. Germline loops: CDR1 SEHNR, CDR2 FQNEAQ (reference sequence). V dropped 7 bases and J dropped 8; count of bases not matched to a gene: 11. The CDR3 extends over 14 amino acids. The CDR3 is CASTRTGARDEQFF. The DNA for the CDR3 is TGTGCCAGCACCCGGACAGGAGCAAGAGATGAGCAGTTCTTC. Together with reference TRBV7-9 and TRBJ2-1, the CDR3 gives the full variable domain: DTGVSQNPRHKITKRGQNVTFRCDPISEHNRLYWYRQTLGQGPEFLTYFQNEAQLEKSRLLSDRFSAERPKGSFSTLEIQRTEQGDSAMYLCASTRTGARDEQFFGPGTRLTVL.

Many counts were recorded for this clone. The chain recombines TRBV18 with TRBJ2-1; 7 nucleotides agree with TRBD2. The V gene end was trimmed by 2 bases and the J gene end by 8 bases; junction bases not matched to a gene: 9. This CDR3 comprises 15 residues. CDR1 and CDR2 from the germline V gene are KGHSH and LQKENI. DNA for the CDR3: TGTGCCAGCTCACCAAGACTAGCTGCGGGCCATGAGCAGTTCTTC. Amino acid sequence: CASSPRLAAGHEQFF.

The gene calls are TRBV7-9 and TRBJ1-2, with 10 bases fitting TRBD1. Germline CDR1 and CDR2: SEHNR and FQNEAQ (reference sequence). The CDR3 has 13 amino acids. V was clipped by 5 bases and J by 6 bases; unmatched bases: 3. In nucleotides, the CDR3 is TGTGCCAGCAGCAAGACAGGGGGCAATGGCTACACCTTC. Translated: CASSKTGGNGYTF.